The clone carrying this T cell receptor beta chain was counted at least ten times. Germline V CDR1 and CDR2: SEHNR, FQNEAQ (reference sequence). The CDR3 loop spans 15 amino acids. Trimming removed 5 bases at V and 0 bases at J, with 11 bases between. TCRdb re-called the 5' RACE reads through MiXCR, storing one row per CDR3 protein. The sample has tens of thousands of distinct CDR3 sequences, roughly 15% seen once. These data belong to a study of human T cells and chemical hapten exposure. Total RNA was extracted from unfractionated whole blood. This clonotype was obtained from a female donor in good health. The J gene is TRBJ1-3, the V gene TRBV7-9; D gene uncertain. CDR3 region: CASSPSASSGNTIYF. As DNA, the CDR3 is TGTGCCAGCAGCCCTTCGGCGAGCTCTGGAAACACCATATATTTT.